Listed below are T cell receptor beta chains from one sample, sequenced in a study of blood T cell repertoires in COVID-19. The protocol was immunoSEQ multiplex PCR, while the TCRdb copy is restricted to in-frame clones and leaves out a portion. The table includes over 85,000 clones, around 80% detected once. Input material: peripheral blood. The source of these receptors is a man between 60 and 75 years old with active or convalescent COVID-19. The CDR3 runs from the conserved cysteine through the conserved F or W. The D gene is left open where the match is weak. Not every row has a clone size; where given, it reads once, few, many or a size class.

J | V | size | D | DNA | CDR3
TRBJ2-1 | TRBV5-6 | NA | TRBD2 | TGTGCCAGCAGCCCGGCCGGGACTAGCGGGAGAAGAGGGAGGAATGAGCAGTTCTTC | CASSPAGTSGRRGRNEQFF
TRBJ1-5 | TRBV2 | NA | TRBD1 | TGTGCCAGCAGTCGGGACAGGGGGTTTGAGCCCCAGCATTTT | CASSRDRGFEPQHF
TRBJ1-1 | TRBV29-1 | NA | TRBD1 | TGCAGCGTTATCTACCCACAGGGGGCTCAGGCTGAAGCTTTCTTT | CSVIYPQGAQAEAFF
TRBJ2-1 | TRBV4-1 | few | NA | TGCGCCAGCAGCCAAGTCTTGGGGACTCAACCATACAATGAGCAGTTCTTC | CASSQVLGTQPYNEQFF
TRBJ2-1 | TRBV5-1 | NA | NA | TGCGCCAGCAGCCGAGATGGGAGTATTGTAAATGAGCAGTTCTTC | CASSRDGSIVNEQFF
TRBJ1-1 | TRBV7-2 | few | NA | TGTGCCAGCAGCTTAGGAGGAGGCTTGACTGAAGCTTTCTTT | CASSLGGGLTEAFF
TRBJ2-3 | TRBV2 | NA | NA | TGTGCCAGCAGTGTCCGGAGGGCCGAAGATACGCAGTATTTT | CASSVRRAEDTQYF
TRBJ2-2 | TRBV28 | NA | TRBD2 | TGTGCCAGCAACCTCGGGGACTATCACACCGGGGAGCTGTTTTTT | CASNLGDYHTGELFF
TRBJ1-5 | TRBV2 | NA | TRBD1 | TGTGCCAGCAGTCCGGACAGGGAACAGCCCCAGCATTTT | CASSPDREQPQHF
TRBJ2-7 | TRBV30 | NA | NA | TGTGCCTGGGCCCTTAGTAGCGAGCAGTACTTC | CAWALSSEQYF
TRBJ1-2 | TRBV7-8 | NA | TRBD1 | TGTGCCAGCAGCTTGGACAGGGGGCCTTATGGCTACACCTTC | CASSLDRGPYGYTF
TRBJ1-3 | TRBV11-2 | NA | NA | TGTGCCAGCAGCAGGGTTACAGGGCTAAGCTCTGGAAACACCATATATTTT | CASSRVTGLSSGNTIYF
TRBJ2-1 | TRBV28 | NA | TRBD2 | TGTGCCAGCAGTTTATGGACTAGCGGGAGTCACAATGAGCAGTTCTTC | CASSLWTSGSHNEQFF
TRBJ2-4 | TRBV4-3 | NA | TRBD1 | TGCGCCAGCAGCTCCACCTCGGGACAGGGCGGCATTCAGTACTTC | CASSSTSGQGGIQYF
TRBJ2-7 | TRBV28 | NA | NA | TGTGCCAGCAGTCCCCCTGGCAGGTTTCGGTACGAGCAGTACTTC | CASSPPGRFRYEQYF
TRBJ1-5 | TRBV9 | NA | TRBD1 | TGTGCCAGCAGCGTAGTTGAGGGACAGGGTGGTCAGCCCCAGCATTTT | CASSVVEGQGGQPQHF
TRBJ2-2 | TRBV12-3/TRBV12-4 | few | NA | TGTGCCAGCAGTACCAGCACCGGGGAGCTGTTTTTT | CASSTSTGELFF
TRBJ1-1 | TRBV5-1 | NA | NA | TGCGCCAGCAGCCAGGACTCGAACACTGAAGCTTTCTTT | CASSQDSNTEAFF
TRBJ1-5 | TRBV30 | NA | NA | TGTGCCTGGAGTGGCGAGGCGTATAGCAATCAGCCCCAGCATTTT | CAWSGEAYSNQPQHF
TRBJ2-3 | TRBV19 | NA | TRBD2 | TGTGCCAGTAGTTCCGTCTGGACTAGCGGGAGAGCAGATACGCAGTATTTT | CASSSVWTSGRADTQYF
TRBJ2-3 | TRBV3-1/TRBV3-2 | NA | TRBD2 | TGTGCCAGCAGCCCCGGGAGACTAGCGGGAGGCCCCACAGATACGCAGTATTTT | CASSPGRLAGGPTDTQYF
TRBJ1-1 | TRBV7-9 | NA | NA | TGTGCCAGCAGCTTAGGTTTGAGGACTGAAGCTTTCTTT | CASSLGLRTEAFF
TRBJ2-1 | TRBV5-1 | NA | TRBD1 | TGCGCCAGCAGCCAAGGACAGGGGAACAATGAGCAGTTCTTC | CASSQGQGNNEQFF